The T cell receptor beta chain under discussion was sequenced for a study of CD8+ T cells in alopecia areata. In the study overall: The percentage of affected scalp area served as the score of severity for treated patients.

As to treatment: oral pan-JAK inhibitor, 5-10 mg twice daily. Trimming removed 6 bases at V and 6 bases at J, with 14 bases between. CDR1 ENHRY and CDR2 SYGVKD come from the germline V gene. The CDR3 is 14 amino acids. It was cDNA, reverse transcribed from extracted RNA, that served as the sequencing template. Generated by immunoSEQ multiplex PCR, the TCRdb table keeps only in-frame clones and is missing some. The sample yields about 210,000 clones, roughly 40% seen once. This clone has only a few counts. Its antigen is not known. General observations from the study: Persistence of many expanded lesional clones was seen in scalp and blood during tofacitinib. Under tofacitinib, fewer expanded CD8+ clones appeared among the top 100 scalp clones. Sequencing of scalp samples also includes resident alphabeta T cells from normal skin.

The source of this sequence is a human donor with alopecia areata. Source: CD4+ T cells sorted from blood, taken at approximately week 36, from a patient treated with tofacitinib. This chain connects TRBV10-3 to TRBJ1-4; D is unclear. CDR3 DNA sequence: TGTGCCATCAGCCGTGGAATCCAGGATGAAAAACTGTTTTTT. Amino acid sequence: CAISRGIQDEKLFF.